These T cell receptor beta chains were read from a single sample in a study of shared clonotypes between healthy human individuals. Clones were read by immunoSEQ multiplex PCR, and TCRdb kept only the in-frame ones, dropping some. The sample lists about 2.1 million clones; approximately 94% were seen once. The sequenced material came from naive CD8+ T cells from PBMCs. The source is a man in his late teens or twenties in good health. Some clones in this sample may be carry-over from other donors' samples. The CDR3 runs from the conserved cysteine through the conserved F or W. A D gene is named only where the DNA matches it firmly. Clone size is shown for a subset of rows, as once, few, many or a class of expanded clone.

.	TRBV7-3	.	TRBJ2-1	TGTGCCAGCAGCTTATTAGCCTACAATGAGCAGTTCTTC	CASSLLAYNEQFF
.	TRBV4-2	TRBD2	TRBJ2-1	TGTGCCAGCAGCCAAGATTCAGCTAGCGGGAGGTTCTTCTCCTACAATGAGCAGTTCTTC	CASSQDSASGRFFSYNEQFF
.	TRBV6-5	.	TRBJ1-1	TGTGCCAGCAGACCCCCGAAGGGGTTTGAAGCTTTCTTT	CASRPPKGFEAFF
once	TRBV15	.	TRBJ2-7	TGTGCCACCAGCAGAGGGGCCGGGACCCACTACGAGCAGTACTTC	CATSRGAGTHYEQYF
.	TRBV28	.	TRBJ1-5	TGTGCCAGCAGTTTCCTTCGCCCCAATCAGCCCCAGCATTTT	CASSFLRPNQPQHF
.	TRBV28	TRBD1	TRBJ1-3	TGTGCCAGCAGTTCCGTGGGCCGGGACAGGGCTGGAAACACCATATATTTT	CASSSVGRDRAGNTIYF
.	TRBV7-2	.	TRBJ1-1	TGTGCCAGCAGCCGCGCGGGGGCTTTCTTT	CASSRAGAFF
.	TRBV4-1	.	TRBJ1-4	TGCGCCAGCAGCCAAGCAGGGCTTACGTTCGCAACTAATGAAAAACTGTTTTTT	CASSQAGLTFATNEKLFF
.	TRBV11-1	.	TRBJ2-3	TGTGCCAGCAGCTTAACGGGCGATAGTGAGGCAGATACGCAGTATTTT	CASSLTGDSEADTQYF
.	TRBV7-9	TRBD2	TRBJ2-1	TGTGCCAGCAGCTCCGGGACTATATACTACAATGAGCAGTTCTTC	CASSSGTIYYNEQFF
.	TRBV27	TRBD2	TRBJ2-5	TGTGCCAGCAGGGACCCGGGGGGGACCCAGTACTTC	CASRDPGGTQYF
.	TRBV4-3	.	TRBJ1-1	TGCGCCAGCAGCCAAGAAGGGGGGGGGAACACTGAAGCTTTCTTT	CASSQEGGGNTEAFF
.	TRBV4-1	.	TRBJ1-3	TGCGCCAGCAGCCAAGATCCCTCCCTCAACACCATATATTTT	CASSQDPSLNTIYF
.	TRBV9	TRBD1	TRBJ1-2	TGTGCCAGCAGCTCCCGTAGGGACAGTTCTTTACGATCTAATGGCTACACCTTC	CASSSRRDSSLRSNGYTF
.	TRBV28	.	TRBJ2-7	TGTGCCAGCAGCCTAGAGGTCGGGCAGGGAGACGAGCAGTACTTC	CASSLEVGQGDEQYF
.	TRBV21-1	.	TRBJ2-7	TGTGCCAGCACCGGCAGGGGATCAAACAGGCGTGAACGAACCTACGAGCAGTACTTC	CASTGRGSNRRERTYEQYF
.	TRBV11-2	TRBD2	TRBJ2-1	TGTGCCAGCAGCTCCCCCAGCGGGAGGGGGCCAGAGCAGTTCTTC	CASSSPSGRGPEQFF
.	TRBV6-6	TRBD1	TRBJ2-1	TGTGCCAGCAGTTACGTTTGGGACAGATTCTACAATGAGCAGTTCTTC	CASSYVWDRFYNEQFF
.	TRBV28	TRBD2	TRBJ2-3	TGTGCCAGCAGTCCGGAACTAGCGGGAGGTACAGATACGCAGTATTTT	CASSPELAGGTDTQYF
.	TRBV4-1	.	TRBJ1-1	TGCGCCAGCAGCCAGGGGGACACTGAAGCTTTCTTT	CASSQGDTEAFF
once	TRBV5-1	TRBD1	TRBJ1-2	TGCGCCAGCAGCTCGAGACAGGGGGTTGATGGCTACACCTTC	CASSSRQGVDGYTF
.	TRBV5-1	.	TRBJ1-2	TGCGCCAGCAGCTTGATCTCGGGCAGAAGCCCTAACTATGGCTACACCTTC	CASSLISGRSPNYGYTF
.	TRBV4-1	TRBD1	TRBJ2-2	TGCGCCAGCAGCTCCAGGGGGCCCGGGGAGCTGTTTTTT	CASSSRGPGELFF
.	TRBV11-3	.	TRBJ2-1	TGTGCCAGCAGCCCCCCGGGCGGGACCTACAATGAGCAGTTCTTC	CASSPPGGTYNEQFF
.	TRBV5-5	.	TRBJ1-2	TGTGCCAGCAGCCCCCGGGATGGAACATCTTTCAACTATGGCTACACCTTC	CASSPRDGTSFNYGYTF
.	TRBV7-6	.	TRBJ2-1	TGTGCCAGCAGCTGGCGAAGGACGGGAAATGAGCAGTTCTTC	CASSWRRTGNEQFF
.	TRBV29-1	.	TRBJ2-6	TGCAGCGTTAGCGGACATATCAGCTCTGGGGCCAACGTCCTGACTTTC	CSVSGHISSGANVLTF
.	TRBV5-6	TRBD2	TRBJ2-1	TGTGCCAGCAGCATAGCGGGTCCCCTCTACAATGAGCAGTTCTTC	CASSIAGPLYNEQFF
.	TRBV13	.	TRBJ2-7	TGTGCCAGCAGCTTCAGCGGGTCTGACTACGAGCAGTACTTC	CASSFSGSDYEQYF
.	TRBV7-2	.	TRBJ2-5	TGTGCCAGCAGCTCTCCCGGGTACCAAGAGACCCAGTACTTC	CASSSPGYQETQYF
.	TRBV9	.	TRBJ2-7	TGTGCCAGCAGCCCTCGGGTGTCGGGAATAGCCTACGAGCAGTACTTC	CASSPRVSGIAYEQYF
.	TRBV7-8	TRBD1	TRBJ1-4	TGTGCCAGCAGCTACCGGGACAGGGATAATGAAAAACTGTTTTTT	CASSYRDRDNEKLFF
.	TRBV2	TRBD2	TRBJ2-2	TGTGCAAGCAGTGAGAAGGTAGCGGGAGCCACCGGGGAGCTGTTTTTT	CASSEKVAGATGELFF
.	TRBV11-2	.	TRBJ2-7	TGTGCCAGCAGTGAGGACGCCCGGCTTGACGAGCAGTACTTC	CASSEDARLDEQYF
.	TRBV28	TRBD2	TRBJ2-1	TGTGCCAGCAGTTTATGGGCTAGCGGGAGTAGGGACAATGAGCAGTTCTTC	CASSLWASGSRDNEQFF
once	TRBV28	TRBD1	TRBJ1-1	TGTGCCAGCAGTTTCCCAGGGGGCGTAGGATCCGAAGCTTTCTTT	CASSFPGGVGSEAFF
.	TRBV9	.	TRBJ1-1	TGTGCCAGCAGCGCTACAGGGAGGAACACTGAAGCTTTCTTT	CASSATGRNTEAFF
.	TRBV9	TRBD1	TRBJ1-3	TGTGCCAGCAGCGGCGACAGGGGGCGCGTTTCTGGAAACACCATATATTTT	CASSGDRGRVSGNTIYF
.	TRBV9	TRBD2	TRBJ2-1	TGTGCCAGCAGCGTTCGGACTAGCCCCGAGCAGTTCTTC	CASSVRTSPEQFF
.	TRBV7-9	.	TRBJ1-1	TGTGCCAGCAGCCCCCAGGGCTCTGAAGCTTTCTTT	CASSPQGSEAFF
once	TRBV5-6	.	TRBJ2-7	TGTGCCAGCAGCTCTGGAGGCAAGGGAGACTACGAGCAGTACTTC	CASSSGGKGDYEQYF
.	TRBV5-1	.	TRBJ2-3	TGCGCCAGCAGCTTGGACAGGGCAGATACGCAGTATTTT	CASSLDRADTQYF
.	TRBV28	.	TRBJ2-5	TGTGCCAGCAGTGTTGGGCGGATCAGGGAGACCCAGTACTTC	CASSVGRIRETQYF
.	TRBV9	TRBD1	TRBJ2-2	TGTGCCAGCAGCCCTGACAGGGGGGTCGGGGAGCTGTTTTTT	CASSPDRGVGELFF
.	TRBV4-3	TRBD2	TRBJ2-1	TGCGCCAGCAGCCAACGACTAGCGGGAGGAGGGAAAAGCTCCTACAATGAGCAGTTCTTC	CASSQRLAGGGKSSYNEQFF
.	TRBV28	TRBD1	TRBJ2-7	TGTGCCAGCAGTTACGGGACAGGGAGCTCCTACGAGCAGTACTTC	CASSYGTGSSYEQYF